A single TCR beta chain is shown here with its context. The data were taken from a study of low-dose radiotherapy and immunotherapy resistance in tumors. As for the study in general: Cohort 2 patients were irradiated with 1 Gy every two weeks, reaching 13 Gy over 26 weeks. The regimen for patients comprised intravenous nivolumab 240 mg every two weeks plus intravenous ipilimumab 1 mg/kg every six weeks. On cycle 1 day 1, patients started four cycles of oral aspirin 300 mg daily.

With TRAV- and TRBV-specific primers, first-strand cDNA was made, covering the alpha and beta chains. For amplifying TCRs, the PCR ran for 15 to 20 cycles with Phusion, which was used together with a constant-region primer and the adapter on the V primers. The mRNA that was isolated underwent amplification by in vitro transcription. TCRdb recomputed calls from the reads with MiXCR, one row per CDR3 protein. This sample has about 64,000 distinct CDR3 sequences, with 26% found just once. The CDR3 contains 16 residues. Germline assignment: CDR1 LNHNV and CDR2 YYDKDF (reference sequence). Trimming shortened V by 3 bases and J by 6 bases, and 19 bases separated the two germline ends. The time point: before trial treatment.

The source of this sequence is a male donor with rectosigmoid adenocarcinoma. This chain links TRBV15 with TRBJ2-3, with D maybe TRBD1 (6 bases). The starting material was PBMCs, obtained before treatment. The CDR3 nucleotides are TGTGCCACCAGCAGGCGTAGGACAGCCCCAATCGATACGCAGTATTTT. Encoded protein: CATSRRRTAPIDTQYF.